The present entry profiles one T cell receptor beta chain with its context. Within the sample, other DNA sequences also encode this same CDR3. The record originates from a study of OX40 agonist ivuxolimab in advanced cancers. The assay was immunoSEQ multiplex PCR, and TCRdb's table has in-frame clones only and misses some. The sample holds under 85,000 clones; about 85% are singletons and the top ten take less than 4%. V gave up 6 bases and J gave up 0 bases, with 9 bases separating them. The CDR3 contains 13 residues. CDR1 MNHEY and CDR2 SVGAGI come from the germline V gene. The sequencing used CD4+ or CD8+ T cells sorted from blood, collected in a trial of the OX40 agonist ivuxolimab. The V gene is TRBV6-5, the J gene TRBJ2-7, with D hard to call. The TCR comes from an adult with an advanced solid tumor such as melanoma, head and neck, liver or kidney cancer. In DNA form, the CDR3 reads TGTGCCAGCAGCCGCGGCCTCTCCTACGAGCAGTACTTC. It yields the protein CASSRGLSYEQYF.